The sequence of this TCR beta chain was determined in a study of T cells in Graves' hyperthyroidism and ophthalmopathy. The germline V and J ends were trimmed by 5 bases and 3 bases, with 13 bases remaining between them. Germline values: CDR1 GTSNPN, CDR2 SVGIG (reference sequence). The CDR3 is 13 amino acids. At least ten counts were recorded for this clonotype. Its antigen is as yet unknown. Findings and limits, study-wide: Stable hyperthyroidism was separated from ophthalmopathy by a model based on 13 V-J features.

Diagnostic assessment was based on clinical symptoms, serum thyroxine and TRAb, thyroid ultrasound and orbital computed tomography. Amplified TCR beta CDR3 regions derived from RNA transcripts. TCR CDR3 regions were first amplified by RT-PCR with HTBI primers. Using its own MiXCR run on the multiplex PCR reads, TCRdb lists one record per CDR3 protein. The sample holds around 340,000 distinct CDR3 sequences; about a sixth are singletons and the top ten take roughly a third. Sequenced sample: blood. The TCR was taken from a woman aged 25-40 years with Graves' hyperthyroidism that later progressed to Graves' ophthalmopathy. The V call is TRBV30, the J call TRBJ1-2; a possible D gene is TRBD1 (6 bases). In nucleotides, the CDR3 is TGTGCCTGGCAAGACAGGTCTCACTATGGCTACACCTTC. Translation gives CAWQDRSHYGYTF.